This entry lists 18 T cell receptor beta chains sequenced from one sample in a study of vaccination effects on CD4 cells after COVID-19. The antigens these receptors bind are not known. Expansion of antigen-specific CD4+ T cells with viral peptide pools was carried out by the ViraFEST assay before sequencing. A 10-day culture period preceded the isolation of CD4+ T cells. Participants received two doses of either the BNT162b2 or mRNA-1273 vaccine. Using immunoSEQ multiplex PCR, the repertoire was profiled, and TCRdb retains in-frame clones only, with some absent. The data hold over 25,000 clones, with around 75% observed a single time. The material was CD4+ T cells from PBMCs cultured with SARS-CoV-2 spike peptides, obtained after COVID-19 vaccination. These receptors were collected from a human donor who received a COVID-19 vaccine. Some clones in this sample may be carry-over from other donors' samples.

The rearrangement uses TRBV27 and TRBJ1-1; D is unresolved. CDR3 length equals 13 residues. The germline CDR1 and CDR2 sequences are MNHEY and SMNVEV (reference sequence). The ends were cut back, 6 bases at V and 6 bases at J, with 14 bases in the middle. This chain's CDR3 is CASSTVERAEAFF. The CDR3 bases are TGTGCCAGCAGCACGGTGGAGAGGGCTGAAGCTTTCTTT.

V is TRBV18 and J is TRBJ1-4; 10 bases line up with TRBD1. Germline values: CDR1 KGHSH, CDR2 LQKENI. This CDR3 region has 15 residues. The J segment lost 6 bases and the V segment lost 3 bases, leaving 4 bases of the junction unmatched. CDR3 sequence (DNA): TGTGCCAGCTCACCCGTCGGGACAGGGGATGAAAAACTGTTTTTT. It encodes CASSPVGTGDEKLFF.

CDR3 region: CASSTTGVDTEAFF. The DNA for the CDR3 is TGTGCCAGCAGTACGACCGGGGTGGACACTGAAGCTTTCTTT. The rearrangement links TRBV6-5 to TRBJ1-1, with no clear D. Trimming cost V 5 bases and J 3 bases, with 13 bases left between them. The CDR3 totals 14 residues. From germline, CDR1 is MNHEY and CDR2 SVGAGI.

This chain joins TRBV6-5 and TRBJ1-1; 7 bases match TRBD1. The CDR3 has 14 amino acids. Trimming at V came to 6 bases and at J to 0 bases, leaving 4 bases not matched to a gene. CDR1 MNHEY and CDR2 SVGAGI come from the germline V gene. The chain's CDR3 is CASRGGQLNTEAFF. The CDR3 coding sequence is TGTGCCAGCAGAGGGGGACAGTTGAACACTGAAGCTTTCTTT.

The CDR3 sequence: CAISDTGRSGNTIYF. The CDR3 region has the DNA TGTGCCATCAGTGACACAGGCCGCTCTGGAAACACCATATATTTT. The chain has TRBV10-3 and TRBJ1-3, with TRBD1 as a possible D gene (5 bases). There are 15 residues in the CDR3. Germline V gene lookup returns CDR1 ENHRY and CDR2 SYGVKD. V lost 3 bases and J 0 bases, leaving 9 bases between the germline ends.

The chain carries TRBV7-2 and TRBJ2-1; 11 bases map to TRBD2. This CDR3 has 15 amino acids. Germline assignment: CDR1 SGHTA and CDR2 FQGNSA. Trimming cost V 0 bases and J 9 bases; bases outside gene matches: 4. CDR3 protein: CASSLASGGAFEQFF. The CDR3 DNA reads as TGTGCCAGCAGCTTAGCTAGCGGGGGGGCTTTTGAGCAGTTCTTC.

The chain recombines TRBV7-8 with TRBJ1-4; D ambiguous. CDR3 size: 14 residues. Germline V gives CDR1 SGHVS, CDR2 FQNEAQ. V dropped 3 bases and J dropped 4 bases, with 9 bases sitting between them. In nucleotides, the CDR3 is TGTGCCAGCAGCTTCGCTGGGCTTAATGAAAAACTGTTTTTT. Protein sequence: CASSFAGLNEKLFF.

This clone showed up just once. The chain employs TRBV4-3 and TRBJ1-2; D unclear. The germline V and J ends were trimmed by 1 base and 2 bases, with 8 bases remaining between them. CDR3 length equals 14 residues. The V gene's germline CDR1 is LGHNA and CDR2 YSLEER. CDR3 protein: CASSQVPQNYGYTF. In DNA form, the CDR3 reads TGCGCCAGCAGCCAAGTTCCACAGAACTATGGCTACACCTTC.

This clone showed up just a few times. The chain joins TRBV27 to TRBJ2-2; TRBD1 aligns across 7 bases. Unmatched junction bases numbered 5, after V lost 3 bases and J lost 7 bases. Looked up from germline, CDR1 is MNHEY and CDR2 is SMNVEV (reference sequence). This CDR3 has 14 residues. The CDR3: CASSFGQAGGELFF. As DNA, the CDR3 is TGTGCCAGCAGTTTCGGACAGGCAGGCGGGGAGCTGTTTTTT.

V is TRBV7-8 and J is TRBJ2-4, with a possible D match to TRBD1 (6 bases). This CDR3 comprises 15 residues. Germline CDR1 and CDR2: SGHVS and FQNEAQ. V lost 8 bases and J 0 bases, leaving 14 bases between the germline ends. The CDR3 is CASGDRRRAKNIQYF. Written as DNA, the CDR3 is TGTGCCAGCGGAGACAGGCGACGAGCCAAAAACATTCAGTACTTC.

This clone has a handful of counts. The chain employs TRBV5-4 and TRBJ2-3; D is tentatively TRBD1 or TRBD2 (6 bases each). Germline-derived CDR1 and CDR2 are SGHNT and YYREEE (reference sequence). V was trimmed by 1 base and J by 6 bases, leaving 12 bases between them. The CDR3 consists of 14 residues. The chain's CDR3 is CASSLYGGRDTQYF. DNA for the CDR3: TGTGCCAGCAGCTTGTATGGGGGGCGGGATACGCAGTATTTT.

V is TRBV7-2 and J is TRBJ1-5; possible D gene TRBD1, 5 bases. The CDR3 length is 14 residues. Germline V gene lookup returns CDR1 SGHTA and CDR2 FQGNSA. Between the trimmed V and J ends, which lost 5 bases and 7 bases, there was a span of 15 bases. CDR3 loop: CASSPQGANQPQHF. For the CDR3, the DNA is TGTGCCAGCAGCCCTCAGGGTGCGAACCAGCCCCAGCATTTT.

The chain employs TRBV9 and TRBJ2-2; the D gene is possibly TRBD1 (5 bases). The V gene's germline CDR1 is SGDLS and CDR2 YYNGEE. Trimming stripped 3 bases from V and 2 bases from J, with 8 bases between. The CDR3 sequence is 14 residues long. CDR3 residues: CASSARTNTGELFF. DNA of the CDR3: TGTGCCAGCAGCGCCCGGACAAACACCGGGGAGCTGTTTTTT.

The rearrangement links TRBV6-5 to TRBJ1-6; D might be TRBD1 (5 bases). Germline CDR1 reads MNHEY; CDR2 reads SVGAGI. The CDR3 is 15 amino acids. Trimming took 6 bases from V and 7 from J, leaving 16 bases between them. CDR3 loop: CASRSGVSENSPLHF. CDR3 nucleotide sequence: TGTGCCAGCAGGTCGGGGGTCTCGGAGAATTCACCCCTCCACTTT.

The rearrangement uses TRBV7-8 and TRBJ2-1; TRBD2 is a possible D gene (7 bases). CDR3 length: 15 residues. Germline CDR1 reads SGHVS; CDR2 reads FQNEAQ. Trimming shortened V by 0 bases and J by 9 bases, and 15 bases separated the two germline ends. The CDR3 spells CASSLATGERGEQFF. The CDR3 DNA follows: TGTGCCAGCAGCTTAGCGACAGGAGAGCGGGGTGAGCAGTTCTTC.

This CDR3 is CASNRDRRIHYGYTF. CDR3 in DNA: TGTGCCAGCAACCGGGACCGAAGAATACACTATGGCTACACCTTC. This chain joins TRBV6-1 and TRBJ1-2; a weak D match, TRBD1 (5 bases). V lost 7 bases and J lost 3, with 18 bases in between. CDR1 and CDR2 (germline): MNHNS, SASEGT. The CDR3 covers 15 residues.

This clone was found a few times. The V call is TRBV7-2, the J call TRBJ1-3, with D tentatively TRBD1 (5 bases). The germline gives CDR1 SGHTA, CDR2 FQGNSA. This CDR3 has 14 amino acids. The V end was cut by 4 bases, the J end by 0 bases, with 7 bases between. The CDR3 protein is CASSSQVSGNTIYF. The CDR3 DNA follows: TGTGCCAGCAGCTCACAGGTCTCTGGAAACACCATATATTTT.

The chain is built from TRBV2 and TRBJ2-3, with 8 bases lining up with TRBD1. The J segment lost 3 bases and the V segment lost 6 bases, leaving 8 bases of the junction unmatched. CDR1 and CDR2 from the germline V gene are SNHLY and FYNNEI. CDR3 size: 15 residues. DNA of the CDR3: TGTGCCAGCAGCTTAGGACAGGGTGTTACAGATACGCAGTATTTT. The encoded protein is CASSLGQGVTDTQYF.